What follows are 24 T cell receptor beta chains derived from one specimen sequenced in a study of control samples from healthy donors and cancer patients (TCRdb year 2020). The protocol used for the library was the immunoSEQ multiplex PCR assay. TCRdb provides this immuneACCESS table in a form limited to in-frame rearrangements. Some clones are lacking; in checked studies, under half of them reflect an unresolved V gene, and why the rest are absent is not known. The sample table records about 130,000 clones; around 94% of these occur just once. The ten top clones hold approximately 14% of the sample. Sequenced input: PBMCs. The receptors shown here come from a man aged 60 to 69 with colorectal cancer.

The CDR3: CASSARTGTGFYGYTF. In DNA form, the CDR3 reads TGTGCCAGCAGTGCGCGCACCGGGACAGGGTTCTATGGCTACACCTTC. The gene calls are TRBV6-4 and TRBJ1-2, with 9 bases that match TRBD1. The CDR3 sequence is 16 residues long. The V and J ends lost 4 bases and 4 bases, in that order; junction bases with no gene match: 10. Germline CDR1 is MRHNA and CDR2 is SNTAGT.

The rearrangement joins TRBV5-4 to TRBJ2-3, with D perhaps assigned TRBD1 or TRBD2 (5 bases each). The CDR3 runs 17 residues. Germline assignment: CDR1 SGHNT and CDR2 YYREEE (reference sequence). Trimming removed 5 bases at V and 6 bases at J, with 25 bases between. This CDR3 reads CASSPGPGTGSMDTQYF. Here the CDR3 DNA reads TGTGCCAGCAGTCCGGGGCCAGGGACGGGCAGTATGGATACGCAGTATTTT.

The V call is TRBV23-1, the J call TRBJ2-7; TRBD1 aligns across 10 bases. TRBV23-1 is noted as an ORF with a role that remains uncertain. After removal of 4 bases from V and 3 bases from J, the junction contained 15 bases not matched to a gene. There are 18 residues in the CDR3. The CDR3 nucleotides read TGCGCCAGCAGTCTCCCCTTTCCCGACAGGGGGCCTGTCTACGAGCAGTACTTC. Amino acids: CASSLPFPDRGPVYEQYF.

V gene TRBV2 combines with J gene TRBJ1-1; maybe TRBD1 (5 bases). The CDR3 contains 12 residues. Trimming shortened V by 8 bases and J by 7 bases, and 14 bases separated the two germline ends. Per germline, CDR1 SNHLY and CDR2 FYNNEI. Written as DNA, the CDR3 is TGTGCCAGCCGCAATGGGGGAAGTGAAGCTTTCTTT. Translated, it gives CASRNGGSEAFF.

The chain couples TRBV2 to TRBJ2-1, with D hard to call. The CDR3 is made up of 14 amino acids. Germline V lookup: CDR1 SNHLY, CDR2 FYNNEI. Trimming removed 7 bases at V and 7 bases at J, with 17 bases between. CDR3 in DNA: TGTGCCAGCACCTCCCAGCTAACGGGTAATGAGCAGTTCTTC. Translated, it gives CASTSQLTGNEQFF.

V gene TRBV4-2 combines with J gene TRBJ1-1; D call uncertain. The CDR3 contains 14 residues. V was shortened by 2 bases and J by 4 bases, with 11 bases between the two germline ends. Germline CDR1 LGHNA, CDR2 YNFKEQ. The DNA for the CDR3 is TGTGCCAGCAGCCAATGGGCGGAGGGCACTGAAGCTTTCTTT. Protein: CASSQWAEGTEAFF.

The V call is TRBV6-2 or TRBV6-3, the J call TRBJ1-1, with unresolved D. The CDR3 runs 12 residues. V gave up 0 bases and J gave up 11 bases, with 10 bases separating them. CDR1 and CDR2 from the germline V gene are MNHEY and SVGEGT. The DNA of the CDR3 is TGTGCCAGCAGTTACTCTCCCGAGGCGGCTTTCTTT. This encodes CASSYSPEAAFF.

This chain connects TRBV7-2 to TRBJ2-7; TRBD2 matches at 10 bases. This CDR3 region has 15 residues. Germline V CDR1 and CDR2: SGHTA, FQGNSA. Germline trimming cut 1 base from V and 2 bases from J; bases unmatched to any gene: 2. CDR3 sequence: CASSLGSGGAYEQYF. CDR3 DNA: TGTGCCAGCAGCTTAGGAAGCGGGGGGGCCTACGAGCAGTACTTC.

The V gene is TRBV18, the J gene TRBJ2-7; 12 bases match TRBD1. V trimming: 2 bases; J trimming: 4 bases; junction bases outside the gene matches: 6. The CDR3 is 16 amino acids. Per the germline V gene, CDR1 is KGHSH and CDR2 is LQKENI. DNA of the CDR3: TGTGCCAGCTCACCATTCGAGGGACAGGGGGCGTACGAGCAGTACTTC. This codes for CASSPFEGQGAYEQYF.

The chain links TRBV5-1 to TRBJ2-2, with a possible D match to TRBD1 (6 bases). CDR1 is SGHRS, CDR2 YFSETQ, per germline. CDR3 length equals 15 residues. V lost 4 bases and J 2 bases, leaving 12 bases between the germline ends. Here the CDR3 reads CASSLQGANTGELFF. The CDR3 nucleotides read TGCGCCAGCAGCCTACAGGGTGCAAACACCGGGGAGCTGTTTTTT.

The V call is TRBV19, the J call TRBJ1-2, with 10 bases that match TRBD1. V lost 9 bases to trimming and J lost 4 bases; unmatched junction nucleotides: 11. Germline V lookup: CDR1 LNHDA, CDR2 SQIVND (reference sequence). The CDR3 is 15 residues long. CDR3 coding DNA: TGTGCCAGCTCTGCGGGACAGGGGTCGGTCTATGGCTACACCTTC. Encoded protein: CASSAGQGSVYGYTF. Full variable domain (outside the CDR3, taken from reference TRBV19 and TRBJ1-2): DGGITQSPKYLFRKEGQNVTLSCEQNLNHDAMYWYRQDPGQGLRLIYYSQIVNDFQKGDIAEGYSVSREKKESFPLTVTSAQKNPTAFYLCASSAGQGSVYGYTFGSGTRLTVV.

This clone was counted once. At one end the junction does not follow the germline gene, possibly because of a read error. The chain couples TRBV3-1 (or the pseudogene TRBV3-2) to TRBJ2-4; no clear D gene. CDR1 and CDR2 (germline): LGHDT, YNNKEL (reference sequence). The CDR3 is 15 residues long. Here the CDR3 reads CASSQGPTTKNIQYF. The DNA for the CDR3 is TGTGCCAGCAGTCAAGGGCCGACAACCAAAAACATTCAGTACTTC.

This rearrangement joins TRBV7-9 to TRBJ2-3; 11 bases line up with TRBD2. Germline CDR1 SEHNR, CDR2 FQNEAQ (reference sequence). The CDR3 consists of 16 residues. Trimming took 5 bases from V and 6 from J; bases not matched to a gene: 10. The CDR3 DNA sequence: TGTGCCAGCAGCCCCCAGACTAGCGGGGCGCTGGATACGCAGTATTTT. Its protein product is CASSPQTSGALDTQYF.

The chain recombines TRBV6-5 with TRBJ2-3, with 8 positions matching TRBD1. This CDR3 comprises 15 residues. In germline, CDR1 is MNHEY, CDR2 SVGAGI. Trimming cost V 4 bases and J 3 bases; bases outside gene matches: 6. CDR3 residues: CASSLQGDLTDTQYF. The CDR3 nucleotides read TGTGCCAGCAGTTTACAGGGGGACCTTACAGATACGCAGTATTTT.

V usage is TRBV4-3 and J usage is TRBJ2-2; no definite D call. The CDR3 extends over 14 amino acids. Germline V gene sequence: CDR1 LGHNA, CDR2 YSLEER. V shed 2 bases and J shed 4 bases, with 8 bases lying between them. The CDR3 nucleotides are TGCGCCAGCAGCCAACAAAGAAGCACCGGGGAGCTGTTTTTT. Translation gives CASSQQRSTGELFF.

This chain uses TRBV6-5 with TRBJ2-1, with 10 nucleotides matching TRBD2. V lost 5 bases to trimming and J lost 2 bases; unmatched junction nucleotides: 3. The CDR3 consists of 15 residues. CDR1 MNHEY and CDR2 SVGAGI come from the germline V gene. CDR3 sequence (DNA): TGTGCCAGCAGTATAGCGGGGGGTGCCTACAATGAGCAGTTCTTC. This translates into CASSIAGGAYNEQFF.

The chain carries TRBV6-1 and TRBJ1-5; tentative D call: TRBD1 (5 bases). The CDR3 is made up of 15 amino acids. The V gene lost 0 bases and the J gene lost 1 base, with 7 bases spanning the gap. Germline lookup yields CDR1 MNHNS and CDR2 SASEGT. DNA of the CDR3: TGTGCCAGCAGTGAAGCGCAGGGAAGCAATCAGCCCCAGCATTTT. Protein product: CASSEAQGSNQPQHF.

This rearrangement joins TRBV15 to TRBJ2-7; D is possibly TRBD1 (5 bases). In germline, CDR1 is LNHNV, CDR2 YYDKDF (reference sequence). Trimming took off 1 base at V and 0 bases at J, with 10 bases between the two ends. CDR3 length: 15 amino acids. The CDR3, as DNA: TGTGCCACCAGCAGAGTCGACAGTACCTCCTACGAGCAGTACTTC. As protein: CATSRVDSTSYEQYF.

The rearrangement uses TRBV11-2 and TRBJ2-1; 8 bases agree with TRBD1. Germline V gene lookup returns CDR1 SGHAT and CDR2 FQNNGV. The CDR3 spans 15 residues. The ends lost 3 bases at V and 12 bases at J; junction bases unmatched: 13. CDR3: CASSFNYRQGKGQFF. CDR3 nucleotide sequence: TGTGCCAGCAGCTTCAACTACCGACAGGGGAAGGGGCAGTTCTTC.

The chain is built from TRBV10-2 and TRBJ1-6, with a possible D match to TRBD1 (5 bases). V was cut by 2 bases and J by 10 bases, with 9 bases left in between. Germline assignment: CDR1 WSHSY and CDR2 SAAADI. The CDR3 spans 13 residues. The CDR3, as DNA: TGCGCCAGCAGTGAGCAAGGGACCTCACCCCTCCACTTT. This codes for CASSEQGTSPLHF.

The rearrangement links TRBV30 to TRBJ2-1, with D perhaps TRBD2 (7 bases). Per the germline V gene, CDR1 is GTSNPN and CDR2 is SVGIG (reference sequence). This CDR3 is 13 amino acids long. Trimming stripped 0 bases from V and 8 bases from J, with 11 bases between. This chain's CDR3 is CAWSVGGADEQFF. CDR3 bases: TGTGCCTGGAGTGTTGGGGGGGCGGATGAGCAGTTCTTC.

The chain joins TRBV6-5 to TRBJ2-5; 11 bases match TRBD1. CDR1 and CDR2 from the germline V gene are MNHEY and SVGAGI. This CDR3 contains 14 residues. V gave up 8 bases and J gave up 4 bases; unmatched junction bases: 6. Written as DNA, the CDR3 is TGTGCCAGCTGGACAGGGGGCGCGGGAGAGACCCAGTACTTC. It specifies CASWTGGAGETQYF.

The chain recombines TRBV11-3 with TRBJ2-1; 8 bases fit TRBD1. The V and J ends lost 1 base and 5 bases, in that order; junction bases with no gene match: 4. The CDR3 contains 15 residues. Germline CDR1 is SGHNT and CDR2 is YENEEA. The DNA for the CDR3 is TGTGCCAGCAGCTTAGCGCAGGGGGCAGACAATGAGCAGTTCTTC. Encoded protein: CASSLAQGADNEQFF.

This clone appeared a single time. This rearrangement joins TRBV19 to TRBJ2-5; TRBD2 matches 11 bases. J gave up 5 bases and V 5 bases, and 10 bases lay outside the gene matches. This CDR3 comprises 16 residues. Germline V gene lookup returns CDR1 LNHDA and CDR2 SQIVND (reference sequence). CDR3: CASSSGLAVRGETQYF. CDR3 nucleotide sequence: TGTGCCAGTAGTTCGGGACTAGCGGTCAGGGGGGAGACCCAGTACTTC.